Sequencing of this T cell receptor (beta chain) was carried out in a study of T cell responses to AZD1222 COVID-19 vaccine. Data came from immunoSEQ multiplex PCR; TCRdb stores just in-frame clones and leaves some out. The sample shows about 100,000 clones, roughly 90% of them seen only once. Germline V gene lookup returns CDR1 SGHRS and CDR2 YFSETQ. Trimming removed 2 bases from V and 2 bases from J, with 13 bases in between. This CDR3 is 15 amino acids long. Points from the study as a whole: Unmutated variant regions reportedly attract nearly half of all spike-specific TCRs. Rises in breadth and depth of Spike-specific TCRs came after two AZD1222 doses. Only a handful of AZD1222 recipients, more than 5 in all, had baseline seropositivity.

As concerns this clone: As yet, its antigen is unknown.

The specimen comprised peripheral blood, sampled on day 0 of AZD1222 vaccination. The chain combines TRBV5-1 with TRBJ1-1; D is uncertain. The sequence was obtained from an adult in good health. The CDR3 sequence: CASSFSSGINTEAFF. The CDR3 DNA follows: TGCGCCAGCAGCTTCTCGTCTGGTATCAACACTGAAGCTTTCTTT.